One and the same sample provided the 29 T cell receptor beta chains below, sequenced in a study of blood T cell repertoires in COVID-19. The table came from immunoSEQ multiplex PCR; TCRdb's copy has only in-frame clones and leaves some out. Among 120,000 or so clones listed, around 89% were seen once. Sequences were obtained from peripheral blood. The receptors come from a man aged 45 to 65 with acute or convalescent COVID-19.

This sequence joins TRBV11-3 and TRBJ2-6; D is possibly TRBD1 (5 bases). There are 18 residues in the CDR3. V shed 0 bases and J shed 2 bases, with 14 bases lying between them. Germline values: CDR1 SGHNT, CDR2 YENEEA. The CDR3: CASSLDWTLGAGANVLTF. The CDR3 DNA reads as TGTGCCAGCAGCTTAGATTGGACGCTAGGGGCTGGGGCCAACGTCCTGACTTTC.

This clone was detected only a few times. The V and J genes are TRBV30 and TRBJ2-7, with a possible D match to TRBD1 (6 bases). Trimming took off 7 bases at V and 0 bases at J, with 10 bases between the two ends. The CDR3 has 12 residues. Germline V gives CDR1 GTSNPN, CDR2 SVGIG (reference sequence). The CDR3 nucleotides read TGTGCCTACAGGGTTAGCTCCTACGAGCAGTACTTC. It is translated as CAYRVSSYEQYF.

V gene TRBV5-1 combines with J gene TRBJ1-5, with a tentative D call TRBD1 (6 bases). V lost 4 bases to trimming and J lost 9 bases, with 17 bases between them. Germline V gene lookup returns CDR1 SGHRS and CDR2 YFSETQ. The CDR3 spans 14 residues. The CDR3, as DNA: TGCGCCAGCAGCCCCGGACAGTCCCCTTCGCCCCAGCATTTT. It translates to CASSPGQSPSPQHF.

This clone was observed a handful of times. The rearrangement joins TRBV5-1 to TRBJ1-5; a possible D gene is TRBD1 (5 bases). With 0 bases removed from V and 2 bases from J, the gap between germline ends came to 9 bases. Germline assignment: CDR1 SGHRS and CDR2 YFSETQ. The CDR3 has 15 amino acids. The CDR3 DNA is TGCGCCAGCAGCTTGGATGGAGGGGGCAATCAGCCCCAGCATTTT. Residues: CASSLDGGGNQPQHF.

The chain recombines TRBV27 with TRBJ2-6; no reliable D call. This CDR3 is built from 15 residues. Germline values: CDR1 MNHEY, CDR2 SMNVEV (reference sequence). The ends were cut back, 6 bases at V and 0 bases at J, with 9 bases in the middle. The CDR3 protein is CASSQRSSGANVLTF. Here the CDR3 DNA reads TGTGCCAGCAGCCAACGTAGCTCTGGGGCCAACGTCCTGACTTTC.

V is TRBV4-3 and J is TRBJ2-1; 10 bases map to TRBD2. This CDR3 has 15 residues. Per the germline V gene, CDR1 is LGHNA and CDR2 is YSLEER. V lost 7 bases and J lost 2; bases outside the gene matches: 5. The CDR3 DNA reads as TGCGCCAGCACCACGGGACTAGCGACCTACAATGAGCAGTTCTTC. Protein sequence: CASTTGLATYNEQFF.

CDR3 DNA sequence: TGCGCCAGCAAGGAGGGCGGGTACTCCTACGAGCAGTACTTC. Translation: CASKEGGYSYEQYF. This rearrangement joins TRBV10-2 to TRBJ2-7, with D tentatively TRBD2 (6 bases). Trimming left V 7 bases short and J 0 bases short, with 13 bases between. The CDR3 is 14 amino acids. Germline V lookup: CDR1 WSHSY, CDR2 SAAADI.

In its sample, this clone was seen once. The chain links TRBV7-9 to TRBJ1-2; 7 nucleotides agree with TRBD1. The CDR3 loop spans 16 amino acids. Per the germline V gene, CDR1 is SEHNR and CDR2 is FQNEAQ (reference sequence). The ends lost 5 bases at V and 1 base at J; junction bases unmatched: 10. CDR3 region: CASSPPRDRLNYGYTF. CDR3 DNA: TGTGCCAGCAGCCCGCCCCGGGACAGACTTAACTATGGCTACACCTTC.

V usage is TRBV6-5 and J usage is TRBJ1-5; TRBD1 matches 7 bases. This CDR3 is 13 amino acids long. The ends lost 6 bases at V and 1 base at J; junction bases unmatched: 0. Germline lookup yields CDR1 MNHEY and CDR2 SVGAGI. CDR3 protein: CASSRGSNQPQHF. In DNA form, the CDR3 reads TGTGCCAGCAGCAGGGGGAGCAATCAGCCCCAGCATTTT.

The CDR3 protein is CASSQERPVQSGYNEQFF. CDR3 DNA: TGTGCCAGCAGCCAAGAGCGGCCAGTACAATCAGGGTACAATGAGCAGTTCTTC. The rearrangement links TRBV3-1 (or the pseudogene TRBV3-2) to TRBJ2-1; a possible D gene is TRBD1 (5 bases). The V end lost 0 bases, the J end lost 4 bases, and 19 bases lay between the germline ends. CDR3 length: 18 amino acids. Germline loops: CDR1 LGHDT, CDR2 YNNKEL (reference sequence).

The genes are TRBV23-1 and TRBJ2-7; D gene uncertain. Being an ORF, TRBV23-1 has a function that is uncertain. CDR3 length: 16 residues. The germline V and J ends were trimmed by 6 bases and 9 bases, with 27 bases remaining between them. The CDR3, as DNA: TGCGCCAGCAGGGCCTATCTTAGGCCGAATTATCGCGGGCAGTACTTC. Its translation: CASRAYLRPNYRGQYF.

CDR3 sequence reads: CASSDSPAGATGELFF. CDR3 DNA: TGTGCCAGCAGTGACTCCCCAGCAGGCGCCACCGGGGAGCTGTTTTTT. The chain combines TRBV6-4 with TRBJ2-2, with D uncertain. Germline lookup yields CDR1 MRHNA and CDR2 SNTAGT. The CDR3 runs 16 residues. Trimming removed 0 bases from V and 4 bases from J, with 12 bases in between.

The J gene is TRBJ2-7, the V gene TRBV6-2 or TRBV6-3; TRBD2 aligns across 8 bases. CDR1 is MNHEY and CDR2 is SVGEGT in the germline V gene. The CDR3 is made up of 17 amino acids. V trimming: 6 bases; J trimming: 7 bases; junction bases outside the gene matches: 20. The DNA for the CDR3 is TGTGCCAGCAGCCCTGATTTAGCGGGACAATCAAAAGGGGAGCAGTACTTC. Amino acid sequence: CASSPDLAGQSKGEQYF.

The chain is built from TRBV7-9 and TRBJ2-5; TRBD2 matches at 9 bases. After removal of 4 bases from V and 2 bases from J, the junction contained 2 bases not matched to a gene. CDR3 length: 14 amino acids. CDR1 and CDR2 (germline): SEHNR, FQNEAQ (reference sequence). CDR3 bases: TGTGCCAGCAGCTCTCTAGCGGGACAAGAGACCCAGTACTTC. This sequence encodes CASSSLAGQETQYF.

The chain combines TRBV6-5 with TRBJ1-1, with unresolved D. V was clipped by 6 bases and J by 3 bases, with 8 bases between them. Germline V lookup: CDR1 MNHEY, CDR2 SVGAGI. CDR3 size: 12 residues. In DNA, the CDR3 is TGTGCCAGCAGGGAGGGTTACACTGAAGCTTTCTTT. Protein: CASREGYTEAFF.

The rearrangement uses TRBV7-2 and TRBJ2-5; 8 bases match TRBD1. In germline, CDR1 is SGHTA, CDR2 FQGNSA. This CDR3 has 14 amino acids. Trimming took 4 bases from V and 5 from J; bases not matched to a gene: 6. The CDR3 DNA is TGTGCCAGCAGCTGGACAGGGATAAGGGAGACCCAGTACTTC. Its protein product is CASSWTGIRETQYF. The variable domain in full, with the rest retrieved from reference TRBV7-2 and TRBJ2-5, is GAGVSQSPSNKVTEKGKDVELRCDPISGHTALYWYRQSLGQGLEFLIYFQGNSAPDKSGLPSDRFSAERTGGSVSTLTIQRTQQEDSAVYLCASSWTGIRETQYFGPGTRLLVL.

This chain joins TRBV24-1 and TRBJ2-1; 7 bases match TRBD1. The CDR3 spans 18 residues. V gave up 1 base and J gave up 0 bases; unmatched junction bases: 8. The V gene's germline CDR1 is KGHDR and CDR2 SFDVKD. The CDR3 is CATSDFAQTGSSYNEQFF. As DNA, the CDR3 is TGTGCCACCAGTGATTTTGCCCAGACAGGGAGCTCCTACAATGAGCAGTTCTTC.

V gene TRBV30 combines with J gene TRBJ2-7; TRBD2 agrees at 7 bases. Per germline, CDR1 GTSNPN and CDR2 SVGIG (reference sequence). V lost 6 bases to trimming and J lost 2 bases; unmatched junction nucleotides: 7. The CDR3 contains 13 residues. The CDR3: CACTREKTYEQYF. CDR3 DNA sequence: TGTGCCTGTACGCGGGAGAAAACCTACGAGCAGTACTTC.

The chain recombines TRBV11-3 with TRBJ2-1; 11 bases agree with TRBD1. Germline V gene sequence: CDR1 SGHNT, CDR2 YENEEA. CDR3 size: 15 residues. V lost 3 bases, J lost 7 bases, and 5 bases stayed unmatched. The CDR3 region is CASSLGQGEGNEQFF. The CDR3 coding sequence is TGTGCCAGCAGCTTGGGACAGGGGGAGGGAAATGAGCAGTTCTTC.

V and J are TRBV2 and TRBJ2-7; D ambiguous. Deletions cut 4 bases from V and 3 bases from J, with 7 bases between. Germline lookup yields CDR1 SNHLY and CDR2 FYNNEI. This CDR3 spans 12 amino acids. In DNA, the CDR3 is TGTGCCAGCAGTGCACGGGTCTACGAGCAGTACTTC. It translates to CASSARVYEQYF.

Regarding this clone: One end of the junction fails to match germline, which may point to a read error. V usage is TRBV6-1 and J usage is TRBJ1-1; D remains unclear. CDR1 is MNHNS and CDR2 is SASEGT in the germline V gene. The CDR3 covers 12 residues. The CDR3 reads CASSELDTEAFF. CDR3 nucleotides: TGTGCCAGCAGTGAATTAGACACCGAAGCTTTCTTT.

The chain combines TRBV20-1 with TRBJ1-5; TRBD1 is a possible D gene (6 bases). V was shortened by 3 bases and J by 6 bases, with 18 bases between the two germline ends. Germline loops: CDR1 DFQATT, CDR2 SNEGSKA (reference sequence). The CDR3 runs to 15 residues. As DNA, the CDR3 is TGCAGTGCTAGTTTGCTGGGGCAAGGGGGTCAGCCCCAGCATTTT. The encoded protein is CSASLLGQGGQPQHF.

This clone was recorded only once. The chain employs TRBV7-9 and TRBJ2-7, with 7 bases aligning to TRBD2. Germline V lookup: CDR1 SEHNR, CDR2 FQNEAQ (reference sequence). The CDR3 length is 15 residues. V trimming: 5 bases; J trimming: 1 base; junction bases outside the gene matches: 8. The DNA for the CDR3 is TGTGCCAGCAGCCCCGGGACTACCTTTTCCTACGAGCAGTACTTC. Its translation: CASSPGTTFSYEQYF. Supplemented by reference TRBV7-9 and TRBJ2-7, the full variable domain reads DTGVSQNPRHKITKRGQNVTFRCDPISEHNRLYWYRQTLGQGPEFLTYFQNEAQLEKSRLLSDRFSAERPKGSFSTLEIQRTEQGDSAMYLCASSPGTTFSYEQYFGPGTRLTVT.

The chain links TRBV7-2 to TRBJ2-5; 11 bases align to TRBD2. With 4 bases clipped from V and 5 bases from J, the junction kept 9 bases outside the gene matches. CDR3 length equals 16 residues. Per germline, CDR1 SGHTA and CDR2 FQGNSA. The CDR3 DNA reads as TGTGCCAGCAGCTATAGTTCTAGCGGGAGGACGGAGACCCAGTACTTC. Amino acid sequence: CASSYSSSGRTETQYF. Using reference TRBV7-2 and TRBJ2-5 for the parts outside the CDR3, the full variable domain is GAGVSQSPSNKVTEKGKDVELRCDPISGHTALYWYRQSLGQGLEFLIYFQGNSAPDKSGLPSDRFSAERTGGSVSTLTIQRTQQEDSAVYLCASSYSSSGRTETQYFGPGTRLLVL.

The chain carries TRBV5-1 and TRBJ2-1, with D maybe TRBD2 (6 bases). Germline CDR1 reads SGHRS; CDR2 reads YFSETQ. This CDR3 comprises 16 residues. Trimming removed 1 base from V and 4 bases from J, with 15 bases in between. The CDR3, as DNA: TGCGCCAGCAGCTTGAAGTCGGGCGGGGATTACAATGAGCAGTTCTTC. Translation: CASSLKSGGDYNEQFF.

The CDR3 DNA reads TGTGCCAGCAGCCTCAGGACAGCCAGCTCCTACAATGAGCAGTTCTTC. It specifies CASSLRTASSYNEQFF. The chain combines TRBV3-1 (or the pseudogene TRBV3-2) with TRBJ2-1; D possibly corresponds to TRBD1 (6 bases). Germline V gene data show CDR1 as LGHDT and CDR2 as YNNKEL (reference sequence). V was pared by 4 bases and J by 0 bases, with 13 bases between. The CDR3 is 16 amino acids.

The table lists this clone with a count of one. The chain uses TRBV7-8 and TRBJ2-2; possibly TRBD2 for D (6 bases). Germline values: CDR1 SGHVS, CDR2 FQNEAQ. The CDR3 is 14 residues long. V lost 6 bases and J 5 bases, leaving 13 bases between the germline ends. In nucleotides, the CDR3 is TGTGCCAGCAGTTTGTCTAGCGTTACCGGGGAGCTGTTTTTT. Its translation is CASSLSSVTGELFF.

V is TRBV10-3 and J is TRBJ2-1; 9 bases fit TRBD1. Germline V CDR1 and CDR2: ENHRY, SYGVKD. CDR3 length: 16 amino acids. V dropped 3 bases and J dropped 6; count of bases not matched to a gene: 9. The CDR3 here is CAISDAGTGRANEQFF. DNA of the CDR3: TGTGCCATCAGTGACGCCGGGACAGGGAGGGCCAATGAGCAGTTCTTC.

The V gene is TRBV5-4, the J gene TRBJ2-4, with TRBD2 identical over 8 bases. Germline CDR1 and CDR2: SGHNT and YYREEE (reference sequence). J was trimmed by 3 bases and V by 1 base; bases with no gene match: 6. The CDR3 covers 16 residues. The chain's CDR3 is CASSLPGGLDKNIQYF. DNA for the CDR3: TGTGCCAGCAGCTTGCCGGGAGGGCTGGACAAAAACATTCAGTACTTC. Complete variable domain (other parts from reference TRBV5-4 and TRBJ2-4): ETGVTQSPTHLIKTRGQQVTLRCSSQSGHNTVSWYQQALGQGPQFIFQYYREEENGRGNFPPRFSGLQFPNYSSELNVNALELDDSALYLCASSLPGGLDKNIQYFGAGTRLSVL.